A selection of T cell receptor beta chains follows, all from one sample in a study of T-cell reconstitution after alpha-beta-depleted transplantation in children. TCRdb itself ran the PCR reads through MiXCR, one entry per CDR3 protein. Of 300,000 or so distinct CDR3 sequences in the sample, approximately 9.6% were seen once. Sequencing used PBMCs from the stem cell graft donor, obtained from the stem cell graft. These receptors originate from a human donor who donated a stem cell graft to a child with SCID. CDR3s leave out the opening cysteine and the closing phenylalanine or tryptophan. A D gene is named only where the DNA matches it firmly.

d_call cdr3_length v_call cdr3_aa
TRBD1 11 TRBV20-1 SASTGGQETQY
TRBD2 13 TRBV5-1 ASSGGLAGSGELF
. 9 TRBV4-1 ASSPGREAF
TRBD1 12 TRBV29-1 SVDESGTGLEQY
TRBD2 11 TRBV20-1 SATGLAVGEQY
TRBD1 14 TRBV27 ASSLTGGGSSYEQY
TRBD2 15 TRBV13 ASSFISGGLNTGELF
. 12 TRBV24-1 ATSAGVRTGELF
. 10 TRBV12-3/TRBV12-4 ASNRGDSPLH
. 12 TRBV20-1 SARDLMFTDTQY
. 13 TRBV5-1 ASSPEVAFSYEQY
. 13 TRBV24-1 ATSESQDSQETQY
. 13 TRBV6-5 ASSFLWDMNTEAF
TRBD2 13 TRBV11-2 ASSFSGGLRNEQF
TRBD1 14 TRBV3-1 ASSQDRTGVSYEQY
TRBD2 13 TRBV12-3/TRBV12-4 ASSELAGGPDTQY
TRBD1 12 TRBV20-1 SAREGTANQPQH
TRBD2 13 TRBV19 ASNFGTRSTGELF
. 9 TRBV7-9 ATEMEVGYT
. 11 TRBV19 ASSVEPGDEQF
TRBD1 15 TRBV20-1 SARAPDRGPTNEKLF
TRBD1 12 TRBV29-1 SASTGVYTDTQY
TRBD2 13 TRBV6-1 ASSATSGGGETQY
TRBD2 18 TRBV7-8 ASRHRPSLSGGINTGELF
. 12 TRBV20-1 SAAPLVTGDEAF
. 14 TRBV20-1 SARGFGLRYQETQY
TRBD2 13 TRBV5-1 ASSLAASGSYEQY
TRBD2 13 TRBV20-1 SARDQGSGGYEQY
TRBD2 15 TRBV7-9 ASSLTSGGTRWFEQF